This T cell receptor beta chain emerged from a study of response to subunit inactivated influenza vaccine. The length of the CDR3 is 14 residues. The germline CDR1 and CDR2 sequences are DFQATT and SNEGSKA (reference sequence). V gave up 3 bases and J gave up 11 bases; unmatched junction bases: 11. On this clonotype: What it binds is unknown.

Findings of the study overall: Each seasonal influenza vaccination, the authors suggested, recruits few new T cells.

A single record per CDR3 protein comes from TCRdb applying MiXCR to the RT-PCR reads. The table has some 850,000 distinct CDR3 sequences, under 20% seen once; the top ten hold approximately 11%. This material consisted of PBMCs from blood, taken roughly 5 days after vaccination. This clonotype was obtained from a middle-aged man who received an inactivated influenza vaccine. V usage is TRBV20-1 and J usage is TRBJ1-4, with TRBD1 identical over 8 bases. In DNA, the CDR3 is TGCAGTGCTAGGCGAACAGGGGGAGGCGTGAAACTGTTTTTT. As protein: CSARRTGGGVKLFF.